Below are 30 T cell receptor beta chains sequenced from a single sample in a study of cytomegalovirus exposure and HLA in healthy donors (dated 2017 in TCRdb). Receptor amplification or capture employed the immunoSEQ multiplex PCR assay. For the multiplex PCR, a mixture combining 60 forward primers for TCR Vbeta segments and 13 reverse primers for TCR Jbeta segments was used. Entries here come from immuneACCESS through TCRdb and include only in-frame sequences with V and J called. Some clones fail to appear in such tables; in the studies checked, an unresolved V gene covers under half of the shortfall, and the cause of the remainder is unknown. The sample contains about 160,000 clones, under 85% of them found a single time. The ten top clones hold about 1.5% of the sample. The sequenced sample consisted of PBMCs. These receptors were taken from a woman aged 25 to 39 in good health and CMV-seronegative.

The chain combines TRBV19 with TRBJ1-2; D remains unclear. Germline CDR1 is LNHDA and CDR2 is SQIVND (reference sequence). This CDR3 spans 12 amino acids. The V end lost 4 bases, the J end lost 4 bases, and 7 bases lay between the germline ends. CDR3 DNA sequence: TGTGCCAGTAGTACAGCGCGCTATGGCTACACCTTC. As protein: CASSTARYGYTF.

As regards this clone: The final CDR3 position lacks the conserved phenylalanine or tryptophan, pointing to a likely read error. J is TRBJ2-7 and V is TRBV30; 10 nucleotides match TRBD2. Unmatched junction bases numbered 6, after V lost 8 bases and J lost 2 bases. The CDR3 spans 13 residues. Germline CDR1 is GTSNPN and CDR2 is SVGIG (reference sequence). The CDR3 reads CATNGLAAYEQYL. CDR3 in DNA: TGTGCCACAAACGGACTAGCGGCCTACGAGCAGTACCTC.

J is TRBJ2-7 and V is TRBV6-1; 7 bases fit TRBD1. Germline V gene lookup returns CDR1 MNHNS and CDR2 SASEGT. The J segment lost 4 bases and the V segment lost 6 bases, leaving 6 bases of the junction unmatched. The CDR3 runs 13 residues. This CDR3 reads CASSPGGLYEQYF. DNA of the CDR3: TGTGCCAGCAGCCCAGGGGGTTTATACGAGCAGTACTTC.

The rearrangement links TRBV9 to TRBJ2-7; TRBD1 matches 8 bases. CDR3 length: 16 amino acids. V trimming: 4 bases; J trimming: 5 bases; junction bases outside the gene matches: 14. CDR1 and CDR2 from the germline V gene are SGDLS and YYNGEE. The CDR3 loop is CASSRTPRTGIDEQYF. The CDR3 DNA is TGTGCCAGCAGCCGAACCCCAAGGACAGGGATCGACGAGCAGTACTTC.

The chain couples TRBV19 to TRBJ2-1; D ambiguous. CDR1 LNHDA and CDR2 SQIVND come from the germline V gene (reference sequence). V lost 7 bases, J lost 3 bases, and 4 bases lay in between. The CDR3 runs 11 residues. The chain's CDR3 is CASNNYNEQFF. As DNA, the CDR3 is TGTGCCAGTAATAACTACAATGAGCAGTTCTTC.

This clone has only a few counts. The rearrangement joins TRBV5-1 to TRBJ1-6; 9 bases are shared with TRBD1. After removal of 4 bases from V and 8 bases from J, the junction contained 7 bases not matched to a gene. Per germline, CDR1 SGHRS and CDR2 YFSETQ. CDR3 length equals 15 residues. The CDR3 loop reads CASSPWGQGDSPLHF. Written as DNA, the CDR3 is TGCGCCAGCAGCCCTTGGGGACAGGGAGATTCACCCCTCCACTTT.

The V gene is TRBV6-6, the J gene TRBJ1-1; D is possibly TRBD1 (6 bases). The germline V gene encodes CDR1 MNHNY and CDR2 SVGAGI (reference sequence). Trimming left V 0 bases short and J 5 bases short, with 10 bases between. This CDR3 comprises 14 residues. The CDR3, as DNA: TGTGCCAGCAGTTACTCGAAACAGGGAACTGAAGCTTTCTTT. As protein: CASSYSKQGTEAFF.

DNA of the CDR3: TGTGCCATCAGTGAGAGGGAGGCAGGGATCCAGCCCCAGCATTTT. Translated, it gives CAISEREAGIQPQHF. The V and J genes are TRBV10-3 and TRBJ1-5, with D maybe TRBD1 (5 bases). Trimming stripped 2 bases from V and 7 bases from J, with 15 bases between. The CDR3 length is 15 residues. Per the germline V gene, CDR1 is ENHRY and CDR2 is SYGVKD.

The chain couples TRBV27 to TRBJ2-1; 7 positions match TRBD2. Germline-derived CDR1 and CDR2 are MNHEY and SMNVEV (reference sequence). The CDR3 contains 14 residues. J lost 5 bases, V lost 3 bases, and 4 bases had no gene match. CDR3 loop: CASSFVGGNNEQFF. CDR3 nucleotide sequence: TGTGCCAGCAGTTTTGTGGGAGGGAACAATGAGCAGTTCTTC.

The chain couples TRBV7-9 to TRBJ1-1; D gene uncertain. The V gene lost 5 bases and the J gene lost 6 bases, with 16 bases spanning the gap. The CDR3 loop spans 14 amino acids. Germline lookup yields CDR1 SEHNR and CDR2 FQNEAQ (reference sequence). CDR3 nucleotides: TGTGCCAGCAGCCCCCGAGCGCGGCTCGCTGAAGCTTTCTTT. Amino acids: CASSPRARLAEAFF.

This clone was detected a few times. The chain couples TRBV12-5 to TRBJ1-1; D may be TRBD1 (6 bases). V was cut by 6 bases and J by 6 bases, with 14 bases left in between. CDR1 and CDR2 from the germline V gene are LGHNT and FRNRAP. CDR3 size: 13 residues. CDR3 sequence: CASGPGTPSEAFF. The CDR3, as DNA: TGTGCTAGTGGCCCCGGGACACCCTCTGAAGCTTTCTTT.

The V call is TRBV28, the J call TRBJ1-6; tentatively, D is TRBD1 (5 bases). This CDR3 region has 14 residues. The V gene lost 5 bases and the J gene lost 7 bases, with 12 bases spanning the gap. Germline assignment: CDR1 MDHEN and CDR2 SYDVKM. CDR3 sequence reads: CASSIGTGNSPLHF. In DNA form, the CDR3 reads TGTGCCAGCAGTATAGGGACTGGAAATTCACCCCTCCACTTT.

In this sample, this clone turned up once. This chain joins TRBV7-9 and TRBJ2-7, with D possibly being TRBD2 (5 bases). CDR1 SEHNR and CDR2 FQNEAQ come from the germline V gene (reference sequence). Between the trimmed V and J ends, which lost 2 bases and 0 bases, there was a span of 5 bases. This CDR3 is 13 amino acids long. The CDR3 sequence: CASSLTSSYEQYF. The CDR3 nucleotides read TGTGCCAGCAGCTTAACTAGCTCCTACGAGCAGTACTTC.

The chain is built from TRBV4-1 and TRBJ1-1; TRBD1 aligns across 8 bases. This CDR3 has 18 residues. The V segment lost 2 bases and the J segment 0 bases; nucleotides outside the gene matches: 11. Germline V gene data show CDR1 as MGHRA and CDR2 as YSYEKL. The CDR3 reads CASSQQYRGNYMNTEAFF. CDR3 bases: TGCGCCAGCAGCCAACAGTACAGGGGGAACTACATGAACACTGAAGCTTTCTTT.

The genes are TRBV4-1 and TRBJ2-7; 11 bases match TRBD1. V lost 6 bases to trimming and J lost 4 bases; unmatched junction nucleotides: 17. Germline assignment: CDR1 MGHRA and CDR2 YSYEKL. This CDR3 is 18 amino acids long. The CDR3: CASSPEGMGQGVMYEQYF. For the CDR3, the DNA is TGCGCCAGCAGTCCGGAAGGTATGGGACAGGGGGTAATGTACGAGCAGTACTTC.

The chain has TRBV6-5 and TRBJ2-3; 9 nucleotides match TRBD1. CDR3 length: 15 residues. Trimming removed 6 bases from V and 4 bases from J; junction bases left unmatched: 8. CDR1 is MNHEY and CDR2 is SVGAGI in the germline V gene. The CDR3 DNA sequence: TGTGCCAGCAGCCGCGGGACAGGGATTTCAGATACGCAGTATTTT. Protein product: CASSRGTGISDTQYF.

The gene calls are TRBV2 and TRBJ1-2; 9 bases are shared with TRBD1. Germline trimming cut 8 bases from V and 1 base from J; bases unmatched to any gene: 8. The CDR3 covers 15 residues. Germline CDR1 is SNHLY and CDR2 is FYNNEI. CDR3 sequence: CASDGQGPINYGYTF. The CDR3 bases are TGTGCCAGCGACGGACAGGGGCCCATTAACTATGGCTACACCTTC.

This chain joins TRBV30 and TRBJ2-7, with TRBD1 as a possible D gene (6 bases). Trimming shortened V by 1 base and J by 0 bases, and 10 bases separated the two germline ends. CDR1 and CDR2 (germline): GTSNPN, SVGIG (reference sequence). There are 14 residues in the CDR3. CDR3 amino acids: CAWSEDSVSYEQYF. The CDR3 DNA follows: TGTGCCTGGAGTGAGGACAGCGTCTCCTACGAGCAGTACTTC.

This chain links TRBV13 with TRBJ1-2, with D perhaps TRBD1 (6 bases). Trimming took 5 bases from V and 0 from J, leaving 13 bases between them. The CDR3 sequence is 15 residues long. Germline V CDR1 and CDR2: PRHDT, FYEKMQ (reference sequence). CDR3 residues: CASSTTWTANYGYTF. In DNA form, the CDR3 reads TGTGCCAGCAGCACAACCTGGACAGCTAACTATGGCTACACCTTC.

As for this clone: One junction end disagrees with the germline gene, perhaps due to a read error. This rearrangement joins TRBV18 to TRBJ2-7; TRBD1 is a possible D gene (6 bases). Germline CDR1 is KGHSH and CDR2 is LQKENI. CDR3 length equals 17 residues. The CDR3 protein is CASSPAHRATLPYEQYF. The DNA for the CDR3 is TGTGCCAGTTCACCCGCCCACAGGGCCACGCTACCCTACGAGCAGTACTTC.

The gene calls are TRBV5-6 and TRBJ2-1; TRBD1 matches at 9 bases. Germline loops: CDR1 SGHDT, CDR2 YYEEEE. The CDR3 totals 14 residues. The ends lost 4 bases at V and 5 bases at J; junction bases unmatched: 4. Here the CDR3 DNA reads TGTGCCAGCAGCCCTCGGACAGGGGACAATGAGCAGTTCTTC. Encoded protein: CASSPRTGDNEQFF.

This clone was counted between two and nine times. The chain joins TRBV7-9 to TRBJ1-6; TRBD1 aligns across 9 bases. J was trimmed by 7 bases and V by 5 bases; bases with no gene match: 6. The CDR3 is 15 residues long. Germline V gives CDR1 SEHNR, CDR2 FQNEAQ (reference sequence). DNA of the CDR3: TGTGCCAGCAGCCAGAGTGGGACAGGGAATTCACCCCTCCACTTT. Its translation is CASSQSGTGNSPLHF.

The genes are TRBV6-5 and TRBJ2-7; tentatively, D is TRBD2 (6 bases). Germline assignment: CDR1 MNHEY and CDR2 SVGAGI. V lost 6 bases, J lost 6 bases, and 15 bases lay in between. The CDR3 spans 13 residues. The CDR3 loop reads CASRRDFHAEQYF. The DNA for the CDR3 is TGTGCCAGCAGAAGGGACTTCCATGCCGAGCAGTACTTC.

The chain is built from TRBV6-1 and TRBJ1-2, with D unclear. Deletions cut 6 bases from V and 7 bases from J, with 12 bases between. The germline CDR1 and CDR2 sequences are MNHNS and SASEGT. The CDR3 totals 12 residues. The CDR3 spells CASRRWESGYTF. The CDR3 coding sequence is TGTGCCAGCAGGAGATGGGAGAGTGGCTACACCTTC.

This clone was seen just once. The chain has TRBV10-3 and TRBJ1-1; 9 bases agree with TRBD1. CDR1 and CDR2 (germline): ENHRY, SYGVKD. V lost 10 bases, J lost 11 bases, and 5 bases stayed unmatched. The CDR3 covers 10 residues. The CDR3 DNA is TGTGCCACCGGGACAGGGAGTGCTTTCTTT. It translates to CATGTGSAFF.

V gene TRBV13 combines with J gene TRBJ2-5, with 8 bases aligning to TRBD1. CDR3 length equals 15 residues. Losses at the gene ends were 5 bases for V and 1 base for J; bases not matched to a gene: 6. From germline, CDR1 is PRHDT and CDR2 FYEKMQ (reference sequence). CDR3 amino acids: CASSQRGQAQETQYF. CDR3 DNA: TGTGCCAGCAGCCAACGGGGACAGGCCCAAGAGACCCAGTACTTC. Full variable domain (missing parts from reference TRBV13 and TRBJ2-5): AAGVIQSPRHLIKEKRETATLKCYPIPRHDTVYWYQQGPGQDPQFLISFYEKMQSDKGSIPDRFSAQQFSDYHSELNMSSLELGDSALYFCASSQRGQAQETQYFGPGTRLLVL.

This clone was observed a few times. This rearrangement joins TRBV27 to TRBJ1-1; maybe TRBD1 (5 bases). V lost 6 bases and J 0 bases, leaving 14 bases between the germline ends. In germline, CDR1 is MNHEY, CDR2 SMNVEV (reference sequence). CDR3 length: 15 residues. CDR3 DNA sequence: TGTGCCAGCAGGCCTCGAAGACAGTTGAACACTGAAGCTTTCTTT. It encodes CASRPRRQLNTEAFF.

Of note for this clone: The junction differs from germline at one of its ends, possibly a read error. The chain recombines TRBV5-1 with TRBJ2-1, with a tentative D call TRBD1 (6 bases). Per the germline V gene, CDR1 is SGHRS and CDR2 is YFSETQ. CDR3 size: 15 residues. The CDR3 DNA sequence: TGTGCCAGCAGCTTGGATCCGGACAGTTACAATGAGCAGTTCTTC. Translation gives CASSLDPDSYNEQFF.

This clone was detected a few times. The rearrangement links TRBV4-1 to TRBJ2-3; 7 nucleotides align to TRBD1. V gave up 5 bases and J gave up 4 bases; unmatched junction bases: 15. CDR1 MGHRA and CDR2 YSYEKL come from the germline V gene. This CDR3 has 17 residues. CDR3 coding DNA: TGCGCCAGCAGCACCCGCGAGGGGGCCATTCTTTCAGATACGCAGTATTTT. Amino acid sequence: CASSTREGAILSDTQYF.

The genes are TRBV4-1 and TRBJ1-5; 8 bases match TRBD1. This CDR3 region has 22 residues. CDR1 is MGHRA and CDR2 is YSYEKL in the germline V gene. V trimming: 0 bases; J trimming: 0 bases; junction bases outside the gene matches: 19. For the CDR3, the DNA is TGCGCCAGCAGCCAAGATCGCATCCCCAGGGGGCCGGCGAGGGATAGCAATCAGCCCCAGCATTTT. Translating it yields CASSQDRIPRGPARDSNQPQHF.